These 19 T cell receptor beta chains were sequenced from one sample in a study of CD8 T cells in Susac syndrome. RNA totalling about 0.5 to 1 ug underwent reverse transcription with random hexamers. MiXCR, applied by TCRdb to the immunoSEQ multiplex PCR reads, yields one record per CDR3 protein. The data contain some 240,000 distinct CDR3 sequences, about 96% of them singletons. Input material: CD4+ T cells from PBMCs. The receptor set was obtained from a human donor with Susac syndrome.

This chain's CDR3 is CASSSYPTVNTEAFF. For the CDR3, the DNA is TGTGCCAGCAGCTCGTACCCCACAGTGAACACTGAAGCTTTCTTT. V is TRBV7-9 and J is TRBJ1-1, with D uncertain. The CDR3 runs 15 residues. V lost 4 bases and J lost 0, with 12 bases in between. CDR1 SEHNR and CDR2 FQNEAQ come from the germline V gene (reference sequence). Complete variable domain (other parts from reference TRBV7-9 and TRBJ1-1): DTGVSQNPRHKITKRGQNVTFRCDPISEHNRLYWYRQTLGQGPEFLTYFQNEAQLEKSRLLSDRFSAERPKGSFSTLEIQRTEQGDSAMYLCASSSYPTVNTEAFFGQGTRLTVV.

The rearrangement links TRBV7-9 to TRBJ1-2, with TRBD1 identical over 7 bases. The germline CDR1 and CDR2 sequences are SEHNR and FQNEAQ (reference sequence). The junction had 13 bases not matched to a gene; V was cut back by 4 bases and J by 8 bases. The length of the CDR3 is 15 residues. The CDR3 DNA reads as TGTGCCAGCAGCTCCATACCCCGACAGGGCGGAGGCTACACCTTC. Protein sequence: CASSSIPRQGGGYTF.

V is TRBV30 and J is TRBJ2-7, with 8 bases identical to TRBD1. Germline CDR1 and CDR2: GTSNPN and SVGIG (reference sequence). This CDR3 has 15 amino acids. Germline trimming cut 2 bases from V and 7 bases from J; bases unmatched to any gene: 13. In DNA, the CDR3 is TGTGCCTGGAGTCCCTTGGACAGGGCCCTGGAGGAGCAGTACTTC. Translation: CAWSPLDRALEEQYF.

The V and J genes are TRBV5-1 and TRBJ1-2, with D perhaps TRBD1 (6 bases). This CDR3 comprises 15 residues. V was clipped by 4 bases and J by 1 base, with 14 bases between them. CDR1 is SGHRS, CDR2 YFSETQ, per germline. The DNA for the CDR3 is TGCGCCAGCAGCCCGATGGACAGACTTAACTATGGCTACACCTTC. Translated, it gives CASSPMDRLNYGYTF.

V usage is TRBV20-1 and J usage is TRBJ1-5, with 7 bases aligning to TRBD1. The germline CDR1 and CDR2 sequences are DFQATT and SNEGSKA (reference sequence). With V trimmed by 1 base and J by 7 bases, 4 bases remained unmatched. The CDR3 covers 13 residues. For the CDR3, the DNA is TGCAGTGCTAGAGGACAGGGTCGGCAGCCCCAGCATTTT. Encoded protein: CSARGQGRQPQHF.

V gene TRBV25-1 combines with J gene TRBJ2-2; TRBD2 might be the D (6 bases). CDR3 length: 17 amino acids. Germline V gives CDR1 MGHDK, CDR2 SYGVNS. Trimming shortened V by 7 bases and J by 0 bases, and 18 bases separated the two germline ends. The CDR3 is CASTTLGGPTNTGELFF. Written as DNA, the CDR3 is TGTGCCAGCACAACCTTGGGGGGACCAACGAACACCGGGGAGCTGTTTTTT.

V usage is TRBV20-1 and J usage is TRBJ2-7; D gene ambiguous. Trimming left V 3 bases short and J 0 bases short, with 9 bases between. This CDR3 region has 13 residues. The germline CDR1 and CDR2 sequences are DFQATT and SNEGSKA (reference sequence). The DNA for the CDR3 is TGCAGTGCTAGGCGGATTGCCTCCTACGAGCAGTACTTC. This sequence encodes CSARRIASYEQYF.

DNA for the CDR3: TGTGCCTGGAGTTTGGGCGGACAGCGATATCAGCCCCAGCATTTT. Translated, it gives CAWSLGGQRYQPQHF. The J gene is TRBJ1-5, the V gene TRBV30; tentative D call: TRBD1 (6 bases). The CDR3 spans 15 residues. Between the trimmed V and J ends, which lost 2 bases and 5 bases, there was a span of 16 bases. Germline V gene data show CDR1 as GTSNPN and CDR2 as SVGIG (reference sequence).

This clonotype was observed once. The rearrangement joins TRBV9 to TRBJ2-3; a weak D match, TRBD2 (5 bases). This CDR3 has 14 residues. The V gene's germline CDR1 is SGDLS and CDR2 YYNGEE. V lost 7 bases and J lost 6, with 18 bases in between. The CDR3 sequence is CASSVLASSDTQYF. The DNA for the CDR3 is TGTGCCAGCTCTGTCCTAGCTTCATCCGATACGCAGTATTTT.

The rearrangement joins TRBV28 to TRBJ1-1; D not resolved. Deletions cut 6 bases from V and 0 bases from J, with 14 bases between. The V gene's germline CDR1 is MDHEN and CDR2 SYDVKM. The CDR3 length is 15 residues. Written as DNA, the CDR3 is TGTGCCAGCAGGATAGCCGAGGGTATGAACACTGAAGCTTTCTTT. Translating it yields CASRIAEGMNTEAFF.

The chain couples TRBV9 to TRBJ2-7; 7 nucleotides line up with TRBD2. CDR3 size: 13 residues. Trimming took 4 bases from V and 5 from J; bases not matched to a gene: 6. Germline V gene sequence: CDR1 SGDLS, CDR2 YYNGEE. The CDR3: CASSPRGGNEQYF. The CDR3 coding sequence is TGTGCCAGCAGCCCGCGCGGGGGTAACGAGCAGTACTTC.

The V gene is TRBV7-3, the J gene TRBJ2-1, with 10 bases aligning to TRBD2. V lost 2 bases and J lost 6; bases outside the gene matches: 16. The CDR3 is 19 residues long. The germline gives CDR1 SGHTA, CDR2 FQGTGA. The CDR3 sequence: CASSLSSGRNRGMANEQFF. CDR3 nucleotides: TGTGCCAGCAGCTTATCTAGCGGGAGAAATAGGGGAATGGCCAATGAGCAGTTCTTC.

The rearrangement joins TRBV30 to TRBJ2-6; 11 bases align to TRBD1. V gave up 8 bases and J gave up 2 bases; unmatched junction bases: 8. Germline assignment: CDR1 GTSNPN and CDR2 SVGIG (reference sequence). The CDR3 has 16 amino acids. CDR3 coding DNA: TGTGCCCAGGGACAGGGGGAACCAACTGGGGCCAACGTCCTGACTTTC. Its translation is CAQGQGEPTGANVLTF. The variable domain in full, completed from reference TRBV30 and TRBJ2-6, reads SQTIHQWPATLVQPVGSPLSLECTVEGTSNPNLYWYRQAAGRGLQLLFYSVGIGQISSEVPQNLSASRPQDRQFILSSKKLLLSDSGFYLCAQGQGEPTGANVLTFGAGSRLTVL.

This clonotype was recorded only once. The chain links TRBV3-1 to TRBJ1-1, with 7 nucleotides matching TRBD1. This CDR3 has 14 amino acids. V was pared by 0 bases and J by 7 bases, with 5 bases of the junction left unmatched. Per germline, CDR1 LGHDT and CDR2 YNNKEL (reference sequence). The chain's CDR3 is CASSQDSRQGEAFF. The CDR3 DNA is TGTGCCAGCAGCCAAGATTCGCGACAGGGTGAAGCTTTCTTT.

The V call is TRBV5-6, the J call TRBJ2-1; 7 bases match TRBD2. This CDR3 spans 18 amino acids. V dropped 4 bases and J dropped 2; count of bases not matched to a gene: 15. CDR1 is SGHDT and CDR2 is YYEEEE in the germline V gene. In DNA, the CDR3 is TGTGCCAGCAGCCCGAGTTCTACGCGCCTAGCGGCCTACAATGAGCAGTTCTTC. Its translation: CASSPSSTRLAAYNEQFF.

This sequence joins TRBV20-1 and TRBJ2-7; the D call may be TRBD1 or TRBD2 (6 bases each). The CDR3 has 13 residues. Trimming removed 6 bases from V and 3 bases from J, with 15 bases in between. Germline V CDR1 and CDR2: DFQATT, SNEGSKA (reference sequence). CDR3 nucleotide sequence: TGCAGTGCCCAGAGGGGGGAGAACTACGAGCAGTACTTC. Encoded protein: CSAQRGENYEQYF.

The chain couples TRBV7-6 to TRBJ2-7; no reliable D call. V lost 1 base and J lost 3, with 13 bases in between. The CDR3 contains 15 residues. In germline, CDR1 is SGHVS, CDR2 FNYEAQ. CDR3 protein: CASSLGSGGNYEQYF. The CDR3 DNA sequence: TGTGCCAGCAGCTTAGGATCTGGCGGCAACTACGAGCAGTACTTC.

This chain connects TRBV6-1 to TRBJ2-2; 11 nucleotides match TRBD2. The CDR3 is made up of 16 amino acids. Germline CDR1 and CDR2: MNHNS and SASEGT. The V and J ends lost 8 bases and 1 base, in that order; junction bases with no gene match: 6. The CDR3 region is CASGGGTSGNTGELFF. DNA for the CDR3: TGTGCCAGCGGCGGAGGGACTAGCGGGAACACCGGGGAGCTGTTTTTT.

This clonotype appeared a single time. The chain links TRBV24-1 to TRBJ2-7, with TRBD2 identical over 7 bases. With V trimmed by 3 bases and J by 7 bases, 11 bases remained unmatched. This CDR3 has 15 amino acids. The germline V gene has CDR1 KGHDR and CDR2 SFDVKD. Here the CDR3 reads CATSDPREPREEQYF. In DNA form, the CDR3 reads TGTGCCACCAGTGATCCGCGGGAGCCCAGGGAGGAGCAGTACTTC.